The 6 T cell receptor beta chains listed next were all sequenced from one sample in a study of shared clonotypes between healthy human individuals. Profiling relied on immunoSEQ multiplex PCR, and the TCRdb table lists in-frame clones only, not all of them. This repertoire shows about 2.1 million clones, around 93% found once; its top ten account for about 1.7%. Cells designated naive CD8 were CD45RO-negative and were positively selected for CCR7, with terminally differentiated effector memory CD45RA+ cells excluded. Sequenced: naive CD8+ T cells from PBMCs. Receptor source: a man between 18 and 35 years old in good health. Some clones in this sample may be carry-over from other donors' samples.

This chain connects TRBV6-5 to TRBJ2-2, with a possible D match to TRBD2 (6 bases). This CDR3 spans 15 amino acids. Germline loops: CDR1 MNHEY, CDR2 SVGAGI. Trimming removed 7 bases at V and 2 bases at J, with 14 bases between. CDR3: CASTTGGANTGELFF. In DNA form, the CDR3 reads TGTGCCAGCACAACTGGCGGGGCCAACACCGGGGAGCTGTTTTTT.

The V and J genes are TRBV9 and TRBJ2-3, with unresolved D. This CDR3 comprises 13 residues. The V gene lost 6 bases and the J gene lost 4 bases, with 12 bases spanning the gap. Germline V gene data show CDR1 as SGDLS and CDR2 as YYNGEE. CDR3 DNA: TGTGCCAGCACCCTCCTCCCCTCAGATACGCAGTATTTT. This encodes CASTLLPSDTQYF.

The CDR3 DNA sequence: TGTGCCTGGTGGCGGCCGGGACAGGGCATGAATGAGCAGTTCTTC. This sequence encodes CAWWRPGQGMNEQFF. This chain uses TRBV30 with TRBJ2-1, with 9 nucleotides matching TRBD1. With V trimmed by 5 bases and J by 7 bases, 12 bases remained unmatched. The CDR3 runs 15 residues. Germline values: CDR1 GTSNPN, CDR2 SVGIG (reference sequence).

The sample holds one count of this clone. This chain uses TRBV27 with TRBJ2-1; no definite D call. V lost 6 bases and J lost 3, with 3 bases in between. Germline V CDR1 and CDR2: MNHEY, SMNVEV (reference sequence). This CDR3 is 11 amino acids long. The CDR3 DNA sequence: TGTGCCAGCAGATACTACAATGAGCAGTTCTTC. Its protein is CASRYYNEQFF.

V usage is TRBV7-9 and J usage is TRBJ1-2; no clear D. Germline CDR1 and CDR2: SEHNR and FQNEAQ (reference sequence). CDR3 length: 15 residues. Trimming stripped 7 bases from V and 0 bases from J, with 15 bases between. CDR3 DNA sequence: TGTGCCAGCAAGCTTAGTCCAGCAGCTAACTATGGCTACACCTTC. Residues: CASKLSPAANYGYTF.

The chain joins TRBV11-2 to TRBJ1-5; D is unclear. Germline V gene sequence: CDR1 SGHAT, CDR2 FQNNGV. Trimming pared 1 base from V and 3 bases from J, leaving 7 bases between. The CDR3 has 14 residues. In nucleotides, the CDR3 is TGTGCCAGCAGCTTAGGGATCCCCAATCAGCCCCAGCATTTT. Translation: CASSLGIPNQPQHF.